The 9 T cell receptor beta chains reported below all come from one sample, sequenced in a study of T cells in Graves' hyperthyroidism and ophthalmopathy. Template material for amplifying TCR beta CDR3 regions consisted of RNA transcripts. First-round RT-PCR targeting the TCR CDR3 was performed with the HTBI primer set. MiXCR, applied by TCRdb to the multiplex PCR reads, yields one record per CDR3 protein. This sample has approximately 220,000 distinct CDR3 sequences, with about 17% found just once. The sample taken for sequencing was blood. These receptors were taken from a man aged 35 to 55 with Graves' hyperthyroidism.

This clonotype was recorded a few times. The chain is built from TRBV4-3 and TRBJ2-3, with 9 bases aligning to TRBD2. The CDR3 is 19 amino acids. Per the germline V gene, CDR1 is LGHNA and CDR2 is YSLEER. After removal of 0 bases from V and 1 base from J, the junction contained 11 bases not matched to a gene. CDR3 sequence: CASSQDTSGGSFRTDTQYF. The CDR3, as DNA: TGCGCCAGCAGCCAAGATACCAGCGGGGGGTCTTTCCGCACAGATACGCAGTATTTT.

As for this clonotype: A read error may explain this, as a much larger clone is one base away. The chain is built from TRBV6-1 and TRBJ1-4; D not resolved. Trimming shortened V by 11 bases and J by 5 bases, and 21 bases separated the two germline ends. CDR1 and CDR2 (germline): MNHNS, SASEGT. CDR3 length equals 15 residues. The CDR3 sequence: CAGSGGRAWNEKLFF. The CDR3, as DNA: TGTGCCGGCTCGGGCGGTAGGGCATGGAATGAAAAACTGTTTTTT.

This clonotype was found many times. V gene TRBV15 combines with J gene TRBJ1-5; 7 bases match TRBD1. CDR1 and CDR2 (germline): LNHNV, YYDKDF (reference sequence). V lost 3 bases and J lost 4; bases outside the gene matches: 9. The CDR3 sequence is 16 residues long. CDR3 amino acids: CATSSEDRVINQPQHF. CDR3 coding DNA: TGTGCCACCAGCAGCGAAGACAGGGTAATAAATCAGCCCCAGCATTTT.

The chain uses TRBV5-1 and TRBJ2-5; weak D call: TRBD1 (6 bases). The CDR3 covers 14 residues. The V gene's germline CDR1 is SGHRS and CDR2 YFSETQ. Trimming pared 4 bases from V and 5 bases from J, leaving 15 bases between. CDR3: CASSDGQPVETQYF. DNA of the CDR3: TGCGCCAGCAGCGATGGACAGCCGGTTGAGACCCAGTACTTC. The full variable domain, its missing parts supplied by reference TRBV5-1 and TRBJ2-5, is KAGVTQTPRYLIKTRGQQVTLSCSPISGHRSVSWYQQTPGQGLQFLFEYFSETQRNKGNFPGRFSGRQFSNSRSEMNVSTLELGDSALYLCASSDGQPVETQYFGPGTRLLVL.

This clonotype showed up just a few times. The V call is TRBV20-1, the J call TRBJ1-6; maybe TRBD1 (6 bases). The CDR3 covers 15 residues. Trimming cost V 5 bases and J 5 bases, with 16 bases left between them. Germline-derived CDR1 and CDR2 are DFQATT and SNEGSKA (reference sequence). The chain's CDR3 is CSAQRGTGNNSPLHF. The CDR3 bases are TGCAGTGCTCAGAGGGGAACAGGGAATAATTCACCCCTCCACTTT.

To note about this clonotype: A much larger clone lies a single base off, so this may be a read error. The chain joins TRBV20-1 to TRBJ1-1, with D perhaps TRBD1 (6 bases). The CDR3 covers 15 residues. Germline CDR1 and CDR2: DFQATT and SNEGSKA (reference sequence). The CDR3 sequence: CSARDNGGPSTVAFF. The CDR3 bases are TGCAGTGCTAGGGATAATGGGGGGCCCAGCACTGTAGCTTTCTTT.

This clonotype was observed many times. The rearrangement links TRBV12-3 or TRBV12-4 to TRBJ2-7; no clear D gene. The CDR3 covers 14 residues. V was trimmed by 1 base and J by 3 bases, leaving 10 bases between them. As DNA, the CDR3 is TGTGCCAGCAGTTTAGGTCCCGATGACTACGAGCAGTACTTC. Translating gives CASSLGPDDYEQYF.

At least ten counts were recorded for this clonotype. The rearrangement joins TRBV5-1 to TRBJ2-7, with D unresolved. Germline-derived CDR1 and CDR2 are SGHRS and YFSETQ. The CDR3 totals 14 residues. V was cut by 0 bases and J by 0 bases, with 7 bases left in between. DNA for the CDR3: TGCGCCAGCAGCTTGGTACTGGACTCCTACGAGCAGTACTTC. Its translation is CASSLVLDSYEQYF.

This clonotype was recorded at least ten times. This chain's CDR3 is CASRFTGAEKLFF. CDR3 bases: TGCGCCAGCAGGTTCACGGGGGCTGAAAAACTGTTTTTT. The chain joins TRBV5-1 to TRBJ1-4; possibly TRBD1 for D (6 bases). Germline loops: CDR1 SGHRS, CDR2 YFSETQ. This CDR3 has 13 amino acids. The V end lost 5 bases, the J end lost 7 bases, and 12 bases lay between the germline ends.